Sequencing of this T cell receptor beta chain was carried out in a study of T cell responses to AZD1222 COVID-19 vaccine. For this clone: Its antigen is as yet unknown.

General observations from the study: CD4 TCRs covered the whole spike, strongest at regions 160-218 and 743-854. Nearly half of the spike-specific TCRs reportedly recognize variant regions that carry no mutations. Seropositivity was recorded at baseline in only five to seven AZD1222 recipients. Spike-specific TCR breadth and depth went up after people got two AZD1222 doses.

The assay was immunoSEQ multiplex PCR, and TCRdb's table has in-frame clones only and misses some. The data show 130,000 to 150,000 clones, around 90% seen once. Germline V gives CDR1 SGHTA, CDR2 FQGTGA. This CDR3 region has 14 residues. V lost 1 base to trimming and J lost 3 bases, with 10 bases between them. The specimen comprised peripheral blood, sampled on day 0 of AZD1222 vaccination. This receptor was identified in an adult in good health. This chain links TRBV7-3 with TRBJ2-7; D is perhaps TRBD1 (6 bases). CDR3 bases: TGTGCCAGCAGCTTAAATGGACAGAACTACGAGCAGTACTTC. Translated: CASSLNGQNYEQYF.